This is a list of T cell receptor beta chains from one sample in a study of blood T cell repertoires in COVID-19. The data were produced by immunoSEQ multiplex PCR, yet TCRdb's version contains in-frame clones alone and is incomplete. The table records tens of thousands of clones, 84% of them present only once. The sample was peripheral blood. Every receptor here comes from a human donor in a cohort sampled during active COVID-19. Both conserved end residues are part of each CDR3. D genes are given only for firm matches. The listing skips clone size in some rows; elsewhere it reads once, few, many or a size class.

v_gene	j_gene	abundance	d_gene	CDR3aa	CDR3nt
TRBV12-5	TRBJ2-2	NA	NA	CASGLLQGNTGELFF	TGTGCTAGTGGTTTGCTGCAGGGAAACACCGGGGAGCTGTTTTTT
TRBV19	TRBJ2-7	NA	TRBD1	CASSKGTVSYEQYF	TGTGCCAGTAGTAAAGGGACAGTTTCCTACGAGCAGTACTTC
TRBV6-5	TRBJ1-4	NA	TRBD1	CASFPGQGREKLFF	TGTGCCAGCTTTCCGGGACAGGGGAGGGAAAAACTGTTTTTT
TRBV21-1	TRBJ2-7	NA	NA	CAGTRKRTGVDEQYF	TGTGCCGGCACACGGAAAAGAACAGGGGTGGACGAGCAGTACTTC
TRBV4-1	TRBJ2-3	once	TRBD2	CASSQAPTSEGTDTQYF	TGCGCCAGCAGCCAAGCCCCGACTAGCGAGGGCACAGATACGCAGTATTTT
TRBV4-1	TRBJ2-3	NA	TRBD2	CASSQAQTSGGSTDTQYF	TGCGCCAGCAGCCAAGCTCAAACTAGCGGCGGGAGCACAGATACGCAGTATTTT
TRBV6-5	TRBJ2-1	NA	NA	CASSYGGVNNEQFF	TGTGCCAGCAGTTACGGCGGGGTCAACAATGAGCAGTTCTTC
TRBV11-2	TRBJ1-5	NA	TRBD1	CASSLTGGYQPQHF	TGTGCCAGCAGCTTGACAGGGGGATACCAGCCCCAGCATTTT
TRBV7-9	TRBJ1-5	few	NA	CASSRARGQPQHF	TGTGCCAGCAGCCGTGCCAGGGGTCAGCCCCAGCATTTT
TRBV4-1	TRBJ1-4	NA	TRBD1	CASSPQGARNNEKLFF	TGCGCCAGCAGCCCACAGGGGGCACGGAATAATGAAAAACTGTTTTTT
TRBV28	TRBJ1-5	NA	TRBD1	CASSFRGTDDQPQHF	TGTGCCAGCAGTTTTCGGGGGACAGATGATCAGCCCCAGCATTTT
TRBV6-6	TRBJ2-7	NA	TRBD1	CASSRGTGYEQYF	TGTGCCAGCAGCCGAGGGACAGGGTACGAGCAGTACTTC
TRBV11-1	TRBJ1-6	few	TRBD1	CASSLGRGPSPLHF	TGTGCCAGCAGCTTAGGGAGGGGGCCTTCACCCCTCCACTTT
TRBV30	TRBJ2-1	NA	TRBD2	CAWSVGSGGANEQFF	TGTGCCTGGAGTGTGGGAAGCGGGGGGGCCAATGAGCAGTTCTTC
TRBV5-1	TRBJ2-3	NA	NA	CASSPPPSDTQYF	TGCGCCAGCAGCCCCCCTCCTTCAGATACGCAGTATTTT
TRBV9	TRBJ2-5	NA	TRBD1	CASSRGQAEETQYF	TGTGCCAGCAGCAGGGGACAGGCCGAAGAGACCCAGTACTTC
TRBV19	TRBJ2-3	NA	TRBD1	CASSGGAWGQGRKTDTQYF	TGTGCCAGTAGTGGGGGAGCTTGGGGACAGGGGAGGAAGACAGATACGCAGTATTTT
TRBV3-1/TRBV3-2	TRBJ1-6	NA	NA	CASSQSGVGSPLHF	TGTGCCAGCAGCCAAAGCGGAGTCGGTTCACCCCTCCACTTT
TRBV9	TRBJ1-2	NA	NA	CASSVGPYGYTF	TGTGCCAGCAGCGTAGGGCCCTATGGCTACACCTTC
TRBV5-1	TRBJ2-7	NA	TRBD2	CASSLTSGYEQYF	TGCGCCAGCAGCTTGACTAGCGGATACGAGCAGTACTTC
TRBV5-5	TRBJ1-5	NA	NA	CASSLAQGRGQPQHF	TGTGCCAGCAGCTTGGCGCAGGGAAGGGGTCAGCCCCAGCATTTT
TRBV10-3	TRBJ1-2	once	NA	CAIRGANYGYTF	TGTGCCATCAGGGGAGCTAACTATGGCTACACCTTC